This T cell receptor beta chain was sequenced for a study of PD-1 blockade in classical Hodgkin lymphoma. Study summary: The patients were dosed with nivolumab 3 mg/kg, infused intravenously every 2 weeks. Study results and limitations: A significant rise in TCR diversity was seen by C4D1 for CD4+ cells but not for CD8+ cells.

Every patient experienced relapse after autologous stem cell transplantation, and brentuximab vedotin exposure varied. Investigators obtained CD8+ T cells from thawed PBMCs by magnetic negative selection. Of note for this clone: The antigen remains undetermined.

The CDR3 has 15 residues. Germline V lookup: CDR1 SGHRS, CDR2 YFSETQ. Trimming at V came to 3 bases and at J to 2 bases, leaving 6 bases not matched to a gene. Sequencing was performed with immunoSEQ multiplex PCR; in TCRdb, only in-frame clones are kept and a portion is missing. There are about 27,000 clones in the sample; 80% to 90% occur only once, and 5.5% to 8.5% lies in the top ten. This receptor was taken from a human donor with classical Hodgkin lymphoma. The sample consisted of CD8+ T cells from blood, taken at baseline. The chain couples TRBV5-1 to TRBJ2-3; 7 bases align to TRBD2. This chain's CDR3 is CASSSSSGYTDTQYF. DNA of the CDR3: TGCGCCAGCAGCTCTTCTAGCGGTTACACAGATACGCAGTATTTT.